These T cell receptor beta chains were read from a single sample in a study of cytomegalovirus exposure and HLA in healthy donors. The assay was immunoSEQ multiplex PCR, and TCRdb's table has in-frame clones only and misses some. Of 130,000 to 150,000 clones detected, around 72% appear once; the ten largest clones hold around 4%. The sample consisted of PBMCs. Every receptor here comes from a man between 18 and 29 years old in good health and CMV-seropositive. Both conserved end residues are trimmed from each CDR3. D genes are given only for firm matches.

TRBV28 | TRBD1 | ASSPTTTGQDKEF
TRBV28 | TRBD2 | ASSYRSGRAPGELF
TRBV4-3 | - | ASSQDSRYTGELF
TRBV29-1 | - | RAGRADTQY
TRBV9 | TRBD2 | ASSSRTSGDTQY
TRBV4-2 | - | ASSQGGYNSPLH
TRBV29-1 | TRBD2 | SVSGAGVTGELF
TRBV15 | - | ATSRVAGKVSEQY
TRBV5-6 | TRBD1 | ASSLARGPLLQETQY
TRBV19 | - | ASSISPSGGGGYT
TRBV6-4 | - | ASSDSTGMTDTQY
TRBV29-1 | TRBD2 | SVLGGGALETQY
TRBV7-2 | - | ASSLSGGLGNTIY
TRBV9 | TRBD2 | ASSLLAGFTDTQY
TRBV9 | - | ASSRGQFYEQY
TRBV19 | - | ASSSPIGGRSYNEQF
TRBV19 | - | ASSLDSGGVPYEQY
TRBV4-2 | TRBD1 | ASSQDRTGTYEQY
TRBV15 | TRBD2 | ATSRDSGSLTDTQY
TRBV2 | TRBD1 | ALGDRGNTEAF
TRBV5-1 | - | ASSPTISGNTIY
TRBV4-2 | TRBD1 | ASSPLTRDRLGEQY
TRBV6-5 | TRBD2 | ASSREAEQF
TRBV28 | - | ASSTHRDSGGELF
TRBV6-1 | - | ASSATGHSNQPQH
TRBV5-4 | TRBD2 | ASRATSGSYEQY
TRBV27 | TRBD2 | ASNGRRSGSNEQY
TRBV27 | - | ASSRRVGSTDTQY
TRBV28 | - | ASSLFLGHRNTIY
TRBV10-3 | TRBD1 | AISERGAGGHEQY
TRBV7-2 | TRBD2 | ASSFGGGQETQY
TRBV6-5 | TRBD1 | ASSYGTGGYTGELF
TRBV5-1 | TRBD2 | ASSLGTSGGPQY
TRBV5-8 | TRBD1 | ASSLEGTGSWRDQPQH
TRBV4-1 | TRBD2 | ASSLLAGGSYEQY
TRBV18 | TRBD1 | ASSGQGLQYYEQY
TRBV27 | TRBD2 | ASSLGIAGGTDTQY
TRBV4-1 | - | ASSLQGTVNEKLF
TRBV27 | - | ASQERISGNTIY
TRBV6-5 | - | ASSSRRQAMNTEAF
TRBV6-5 | - | ASSYKTVLANTEAF
TRBV5-4 | TRBD1 | ASSPWTGGYEQY
TRBV30 | TRBD1 | AWSRDRVFSGANVLT
TRBV7-2 | - | ASSSGVITGELF
TRBV5-6 | - | ASSFQALNTEAF
TRBV5-1 | TRBD1 | ASSLGPGGLSNQPQH
TRBV30 | - | AWSRGLGNTGELF
TRBV6-1 | - | ASSETWQNTEAF
TRBV4-2 | TRBD2 | ASSQGLAGNEQF
TRBV6-6 | - | ASSRPGVSYNEQF
TRBV18 | - | ASSPLDSSTGELF